Presented here are 11 T cell receptor beta chains from one specimen sequenced in a study of cytomegalovirus exposure and HLA in healthy donors. 60 Vbeta and 13 Jbeta primers were used in PCR. TCRdb keeps only in-frame clones here, not all; method: immunoSEQ multiplex PCR. The repertoire includes some 190,000 clones, around 86% of them detected once, and around 1.4% sits in the top ten. Sequencing was carried out using PBMCs. The source is a man aged 25-45 years in good health and CMV-seronegative.

The chain links TRBV9 to TRBJ2-3; D gene uncertain. The V gene's germline CDR1 is SGDLS and CDR2 YYNGEE. V shed 0 bases and J shed 6 bases, with 14 bases lying between them. This CDR3 is built from 15 residues. CDR3 DNA: TGTGCCAGCAGCGTAGTCTCCGACTTCGTCGATACGCAGTATTTT. Encoded protein: CASSVVSDFVDTQYF. Using reference TRBV9 and TRBJ2-3 for the parts outside the CDR3, the full variable domain is DSGVTQTPKHLITATGQRVTLRCSPRSGDLSVYWYQQSLDQGLQFLIQYYNGEERAKGNILERFSAQQFPDLHSELNLSSLELGDSALYFCASSVVSDFVDTQYFGPGTRLTVL.

The CDR3 bases are TGCAGCGTTGGACAGGGGGATGGCTACACCTTC. It yields the protein CSVGQGDGYTF. The V gene is TRBV29-1, the J gene TRBJ1-2; 9 bases match TRBD1. V lost 4 bases, J lost 6 bases, and 0 bases stayed unmatched. Germline loops: CDR1 SQVTM, CDR2 ANQGSEA. The CDR3 length is 11 residues. Together with reference TRBV29-1 and TRBJ1-2, the CDR3 gives the full variable domain: SAVISQKPSRDICQRGTSLTIQCQVDSQVTMMFWYRQQPGQSLTLIATANQGSEATYESGFVIDKFPISRPNLTFSTLTVSNMSPEDSSIYLCSVGQGDGYTFGSGTRLTVV.

The genes are TRBV28 and TRBJ1-5; TRBD1 might be the D (6 bases). Germline values: CDR1 MDHEN, CDR2 SYDVKM. With 6 bases removed from V and 7 bases from J, the gap between germline ends came to 13 bases. There are 13 residues in the CDR3. The chain's CDR3 is CASRAGEWQPQHF. The CDR3 bases are TGTGCCAGCAGGGCAGGGGAGTGGCAGCCCCAGCATTTT.

The chain links TRBV2 to TRBJ2-5; 8 positions agree with TRBD1. There are 14 residues in the CDR3. Germline trimming cut 2 bases from V and 3 bases from J; bases unmatched to any gene: 2. Germline CDR1 is SNHLY and CDR2 is FYNNEI. CDR3 loop: CASSELDREETQYF. The CDR3 nucleotides read TGTGCCAGCAGTGAATTGGACAGGGAAGAGACCCAGTACTTC.

This rearrangement joins TRBV27 to TRBJ1-1; no reliable D call. V was shortened by 3 bases and J by 0 bases, with 11 bases between the two germline ends. The V gene's germline CDR1 is MNHEY and CDR2 SMNVEV (reference sequence). CDR3 size: 15 residues. The CDR3 sequence is CASSFGGIMNTEAFF. The CDR3 DNA follows: TGTGCCAGCAGTTTCGGCGGGATCATGAACACTGAAGCTTTCTTT.

Concerning this clone: Other DNA sequences from this sample encode an identical CDR3 as well. The chain uses TRBV6-4 and TRBJ2-3, with a weak D call TRBD1 (5 bases). Germline CDR1 MRHNA, CDR2 SNTAGT. The V and J ends lost 3 bases and 2 bases respectively, with 9 bases between them. This CDR3 has 14 amino acids. The CDR3 here is CASSERGSTDTQYF. CDR3 nucleotides: TGTGCCAGCAGTGAAAGGGGTTCCACAGATACGCAGTATTTT.

The V call is TRBV7-6, the J call TRBJ2-3, with 7 positions matching TRBD1. Losses at the gene ends were 5 bases for V and 5 bases for J; bases not matched to a gene: 16. Germline V gene data show CDR1 as SGHVS and CDR2 as FNYEAQ. The CDR3 is made up of 17 amino acids. In DNA, the CDR3 is TGTGCCAGCAGCCTAAGACAGGGTTCCTCGTTAATAGATACGCAGTATTTT. Translated: CASSLRQGSSLIDTQYF.

This chain connects TRBV30 to TRBJ1-1; 7 bases agree with TRBD1. Germline-derived CDR1 and CDR2 are GTSNPN and SVGIG (reference sequence). The CDR3 spans 15 residues. V dropped 0 bases and J dropped 2; count of bases not matched to a gene: 6. DNA of the CDR3: TGTGCCTGGAGTGTAGGTCAGGGGGAAAACACTGAAGCTTTCTTT. Protein product: CAWSVGQGENTEAFF.

The chain joins TRBV30 to TRBJ2-2; 8 nucleotides agree with TRBD2. This CDR3 has 13 residues. Germline loops: CDR1 GTSNPN, CDR2 SVGIG (reference sequence). Trimming at V came to 5 bases and at J to 5 bases, leaving 4 bases not matched to a gene. The CDR3 region is CAWSPSGTGELFF. In nucleotides, the CDR3 is TGTGCCTGGTCCCCTAGCGGGACCGGGGAGCTGTTTTTT.

As concerns this clone: The junction and the germline gene differ at one end; a read error may be behind it. The V gene is TRBV7-7, the J gene TRBJ1-1; D gene uncertain. Germline loops: CDR1 SSHAT, CDR2 FNYEAQ (reference sequence). This CDR3 contains 13 residues. The CDR3 DNA is TGTGCTAGCAGCTTAACAGAGAACACTGAAGCTTTCTTT. It codes for CASSLTENTEAFF.

The chain is built from TRBV7-2 and TRBJ1-3, with D possibly TRBD1 on 5 matching bases. The length of the CDR3 is 14 residues. Trimming took off 4 bases at V and 0 bases at J, with 7 bases between the two ends. Germline CDR1 reads SGHTA; CDR2 reads FQGNSA. In nucleotides, the CDR3 is TGTGCCAGCAGCTACGACAGCTCTGGAAACACCATATATTTT. Protein product: CASSYDSSGNTIYF.